What follows are 26 T cell receptor beta chains derived from one specimen sequenced in a study of blood T cell repertoires in COVID-19. Profiling relied on immunoSEQ multiplex PCR, and the TCRdb table lists in-frame clones only, not all of them. The table lists roughly 130,000 clones, roughly 89% of them singletons. Specimen: peripheral blood. The source is a man aged 35-49 years with acute or convalescent COVID-19.

This chain links TRBV14 with TRBJ1-2; no firm D call. V lost 0 bases to trimming and J lost 3 bases, with 8 bases between them. Germline V gene data show CDR1 as SGHDN and CDR2 as FVKESK. There are 14 residues in the CDR3. CDR3 DNA sequence: TGTGCCAGCAGCCAAGACTGGGGAGACTATGGCTACACCTTC. It translates to CASSQDWGDYGYTF. Supplemented by reference TRBV14 and TRBJ1-2, the full variable domain reads EAGVTQFPSHSVIEKGQTVTLRCDPISGHDNLYWYRRVMGKEIKFLLHFVKESKQDESGMPNNRFLAERTGGTYSTLKVQPAELEDSGVYFCASSQDWGDYGYTFGSGTRLTVV.

The J gene is TRBJ1-3, the V gene TRBV3-1 (or the pseudogene TRBV3-2), with 7 bases that match TRBD1. This CDR3 is built from 16 residues. Germline V CDR1 and CDR2: LGHDT, YNNKEL (reference sequence). J was trimmed by 3 bases and V by 2 bases; bases with no gene match: 7. Written as DNA, the CDR3 is TGTGCCAGCAGCCAAAGGGCAGGGGGTAGTGGAAACACCATATATTTT. Protein sequence: CASSQRAGGSGNTIYF.

J is TRBJ2-2 and V is TRBV30, with 10 bases identical to TRBD2. Germline V lookup: CDR1 GTSNPN, CDR2 SVGIG (reference sequence). The junction had 6 bases not matched to a gene; V was cut back by 2 bases and J by 6 bases. The CDR3 runs 15 residues. This chain's CDR3 is CAWSTPGLAPGELFF. The CDR3 nucleotides are TGTGCCTGGAGTACACCGGGACTAGCGCCCGGGGAGCTGTTTTTT.

The chain uses TRBV11-2 and TRBJ2-1; 8 nucleotides line up with TRBD2. CDR1 is SGHAT and CDR2 is FQNNGV in the germline V gene. CDR3 length: 14 amino acids. The ends lost 3 bases at V and 4 bases at J; junction bases unmatched: 2. Here the CDR3 DNA reads TGTGCCAGCAGCTTGGCGGGGGGTTACAATGAGCAGTTCTTC. Its protein product is CASSLAGGYNEQFF.

A few counts support this clone. This rearrangement joins TRBV19 to TRBJ2-4; weak D call: TRBD2 (6 bases). The CDR3 has 13 residues. The germline gives CDR1 LNHDA, CDR2 SQIVND (reference sequence). V lost 7 bases and J 7 bases, leaving 14 bases between the germline ends. The DNA of the CDR3 is TGTGCCAGTACTCCCGGGGGTGGGAACATTCAGTACTTC. It encodes CASTPGGGNIQYF.

The chain couples TRBV6-1 to TRBJ1-3; 8 bases are shared with TRBD1. Germline V gene data show CDR1 as MNHNS and CDR2 as SASEGT. The CDR3 runs to 18 residues. Unmatched junction bases numbered 8, after V lost 1 base and J lost 0 bases. This CDR3 is CASSEVGTGVFSGNTIYF. CDR3 DNA sequence: TGTGCCAGCAGTGAAGTTGGGACAGGCGTCTTCTCTGGAAACACCATATATTTT.

The rearrangement links TRBV5-5 to TRBJ2-2, with 8 bases identical to TRBD2. The CDR3 is 15 residues long. V gave up 3 bases and J gave up 4 bases; unmatched junction bases: 5. CDR1 SGHKS and CDR2 YYEKEE come from the germline V gene (reference sequence). The CDR3 region has the DNA TGTGCCAGCAGCTGGAACCGGGGGGGCACCGGGGAGCTGTTTTTT. Amino acid sequence: CASSWNRGGTGELFF.

The chain carries TRBV9 and TRBJ2-3; 9 bases are a match to TRBD1. Germline V gives CDR1 SGDLS, CDR2 YYNGEE. Trimming took 3 bases from V and 0 from J; bases not matched to a gene: 5. The CDR3 runs 16 residues. The CDR3 DNA sequence: TGTGCCAGCAGCGGACCGGACAGGGGAAGCACAGATACGCAGTATTTT. It codes for CASSGPDRGSTDTQYF.

This chain links TRBV3-1 (or the pseudogene TRBV3-2) with TRBJ2-1; 8 nucleotides line up with TRBD1. The CDR3 covers 16 residues. The V segment lost 5 bases and the J segment 4 bases; nucleotides outside the gene matches: 10. The germline V gene has CDR1 LGHDT and CDR2 YNNKEL (reference sequence). CDR3: CASSTRGTGSYNEQFF. In nucleotides, the CDR3 is TGTGCCAGCAGCACCCGCGGGACAGGATCATACAATGAGCAGTTCTTC.

This chain uses TRBV11-1 with TRBJ2-5; 8 positions agree with TRBD1. Looked up from germline, CDR1 is SGHAT and CDR2 is FQDESV (reference sequence). The ends lost 5 bases at V and 5 bases at J; junction bases unmatched: 7. The CDR3 runs to 14 residues. The DNA for the CDR3 is TGTGCCAGCAGCCTCAGGGGGCTCCGGGAGACCCAGTACTTC. Protein sequence: CASSLRGLRETQYF.

The rearrangement joins TRBV4-3 to TRBJ2-3, with TRBD2 matching 11 bases. CDR1 is LGHNA and CDR2 is YSLEER in the germline V gene. This CDR3 region has 16 residues. V gave up 3 bases and J gave up 6 bases; unmatched junction bases: 8. DNA for the CDR3: TGCGCCAGCAGCCACGATAGCGGGGGGGCCGGGGATACGCAGTATTTT. Encoded protein: CASSHDSGGAGDTQYF.

This clone has just one count. Germline and junction disagree at one end, which may indicate a read error. The V gene is TRBV7-3, the J gene TRBJ1-4; 9 nucleotides agree with TRBD1. CDR1 SGHTA and CDR2 FQGTGA come from the germline V gene. The CDR3 spans 11 residues. The CDR3 DNA is TGTGCCAGCAGCCTTGGACAGGGGCATCGTTTT. Amino acids: CASSLGQGHRF.

The genes are TRBV19 and TRBJ1-2; possibly TRBD1 for D (5 bases). V was pared by 0 bases and J by 4 bases, with 9 bases between. The CDR3 totals 14 residues. Germline V gene data show CDR1 as LNHDA and CDR2 as SQIVND (reference sequence). This CDR3 is CASSIEGQIYGYTF. CDR3 nucleotide sequence: TGTGCCAGTAGTATAGAGGGGCAGATCTATGGCTACACCTTC. Full variable domain (missing parts from reference TRBV19 and TRBJ1-2): DGGITQSPKYLFRKEGQNVTLSCEQNLNHDAMYWYRQDPGQGLRLIYYSQIVNDFQKGDIAEGYSVSREKKESFPLTVTSAQKNPTAFYLCASSIEGQIYGYTFGSGTRLTVV.

The rearrangement links TRBV25-1 to TRBJ2-5; 7 nucleotides align to TRBD1. The CDR3 is 13 amino acids. V was pared by 5 bases and J by 6 bases, with 6 bases of the junction left unmatched. Germline loops: CDR1 MGHDK, CDR2 SYGVNS. The CDR3 protein is CASSLGGVKTQYF. In DNA form, the CDR3 reads TGTGCCAGCAGTCTAGGGGGCGTAAAGACCCAGTACTTC.

This clone occurred a few times. V and J are TRBV6-5 and TRBJ2-3, with D possibly matching TRBD2 (5 bases). The CDR3 consists of 15 residues. Per the germline V gene, CDR1 is MNHEY and CDR2 is SVGAGI. The ends were cut back, 5 bases at V and 2 bases at J, with 14 bases in the middle. The CDR3 spells CASSRGLPSTDTQYF. CDR3 DNA sequence: TGTGCCAGCAGTCGCGGACTGCCTTCCACAGATACGCAGTATTTT.

CDR3 sequence: CASKTEGATYGYTF. CDR3 coding DNA: TGTGCCAGCAAAACCGAGGGGGCCACCTATGGCTACACCTTC. V is TRBV7-2 and J is TRBJ1-2; 7 positions match TRBD1. This CDR3 spans 14 amino acids. Germline V gives CDR1 SGHTA, CDR2 FQGNSA. V was pared by 7 bases and J by 4 bases, with 9 bases of the junction left unmatched.

The chain carries TRBV7-9 and TRBJ1-1; D gene unclear. The germline V gene encodes CDR1 SEHNR and CDR2 FQNEAQ (reference sequence). Trimming took 1 base from V and 1 from J, leaving 13 bases between them. The CDR3 contains 16 residues. The CDR3 DNA is TGTGCCAGCAGCTTAGACACCCTCGGGAAGAACACTGAAGCTTTCTTT. This translates into CASSLDTLGKNTEAFF.

This chain joins TRBV7-9 and TRBJ2-7, with D tentatively TRBD1 (6 bases). V lost 0 bases and J 0 bases, leaving 9 bases between the germline ends. This CDR3 has 15 amino acids. Germline assignment: CDR1 SEHNR and CDR2 FQNEAQ (reference sequence). The CDR3 region has the DNA TGTGCCAGCAGCTTAGCGCAGGGGCCCTCCTACGAGCAGTACTTC. It encodes CASSLAQGPSYEQYF.

The chain carries TRBV25-1 and TRBJ1-1; D remains unclear. The germline CDR1 and CDR2 sequences are MGHDK and SYGVNS. Trimming took off 6 bases at V and 2 bases at J, with 13 bases between the two ends. The CDR3 sequence is 14 residues long. The CDR3 is CASSLPGKNTEAFF. CDR3 coding DNA: TGTGCCAGCAGCTTACCGGGGAAAAACACTGAAGCTTTCTTT.

This chain connects TRBV7-6 to TRBJ2-3; D perhaps matches TRBD1 (7 bases). Trimming took 4 bases from V and 1 from J, leaving 15 bases between them. The CDR3 runs to 16 residues. The germline V gene encodes CDR1 SGHVS and CDR2 FNYEAQ. The CDR3 DNA reads as TGTGCCAGCAGCTCTCAGGGGGGTGGGGGCACAGATACGCAGTATTTT. Protein product: CASSSQGGGGTDTQYF.

The chain links TRBV6-5 to TRBJ2-1; 12 bases are a match to TRBD2. The CDR3 length is 15 residues. Germline assignment: CDR1 MNHEY and CDR2 SVGAGI. Trimming took 3 bases from V and 7 from J; bases not matched to a gene: 4. This chain's CDR3 is CASSYGLAGGNEQFF. The CDR3 DNA reads as TGTGCCAGCAGTTATGGTCTAGCGGGGGGGAATGAGCAGTTCTTC.

V and J are TRBV19 and TRBJ1-5; no clear D. Trimming took 9 bases from V and 2 from J, leaving 14 bases between them. Germline CDR1 is LNHDA and CDR2 is SQIVND (reference sequence). This CDR3 has 14 amino acids. Written as DNA, the CDR3 is TGTGCCAGCACAATCCCCCCTGGCAATCAGCCCCAGCATTTT. It translates to CASTIPPGNQPQHF.

The chain combines TRBV18 with TRBJ2-7; D might be TRBD1 (6 bases). The ends were cut back, 4 bases at V and 6 bases at J, with 13 bases in the middle. In germline, CDR1 is KGHSH, CDR2 LQKENI. The CDR3 totals 13 residues. The DNA for the CDR3 is TGTGCCAGCTCACTCGACAGGATGGCCGAGCAGTACTTC. Translating it yields CASSLDRMAEQYF.

The CDR3 is CASSFLLQGTRTTDTQYF. The CDR3 region has the DNA TGTGCCAGCAGCTTTCTTTTACAGGGGACACGAACCACAGATACGCAGTATTTT. J is TRBJ2-3 and V is TRBV11-2; TRBD1 matches at 7 bases. This CDR3 has 18 amino acids. The germline gives CDR1 SGHAT, CDR2 FQNNGV. J gave up 2 bases and V 3 bases, and 14 bases lay outside the gene matches.

The chain employs TRBV5-5 and TRBJ2-3; 11 bases match TRBD2. This CDR3 has 15 amino acids. The germline gives CDR1 SGHKS, CDR2 YYEKEE (reference sequence). Unmatched junction bases numbered 6, after V lost 4 bases and J lost 5 bases. The CDR3 spells CASSPQLAGEDTQYF. As DNA, the CDR3 is TGTGCCAGCAGCCCTCAACTAGCGGGAGAAGATACGCAGTATTTT.

The CDR3 reads CASSARGLGLNTEAFF. The CDR3 coding sequence is TGTGCCAGCAGTGCCCGAGGGTTGGGTTTGAACACTGAAGCTTTCTTT. The chain is built from TRBV6-1 and TRBJ1-1; D gene uncertain. This CDR3 contains 16 residues. From germline, CDR1 is MNHNS and CDR2 SASEGT. V dropped 4 bases and J dropped 0 bases, with 15 bases sitting between them.